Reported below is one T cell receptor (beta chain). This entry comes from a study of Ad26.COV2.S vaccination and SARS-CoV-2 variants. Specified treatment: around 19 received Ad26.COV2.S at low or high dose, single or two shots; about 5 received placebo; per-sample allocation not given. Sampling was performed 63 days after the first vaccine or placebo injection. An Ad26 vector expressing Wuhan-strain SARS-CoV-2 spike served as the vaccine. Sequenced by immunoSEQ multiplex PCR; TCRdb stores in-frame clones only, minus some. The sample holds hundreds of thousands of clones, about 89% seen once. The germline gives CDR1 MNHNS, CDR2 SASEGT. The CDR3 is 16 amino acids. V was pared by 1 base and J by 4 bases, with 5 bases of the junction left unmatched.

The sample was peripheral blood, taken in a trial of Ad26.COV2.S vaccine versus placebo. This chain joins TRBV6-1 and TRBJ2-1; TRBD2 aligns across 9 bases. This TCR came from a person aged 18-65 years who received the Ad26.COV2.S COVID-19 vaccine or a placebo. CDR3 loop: CASSEEAGGGYNEQFF. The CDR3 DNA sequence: TGTGCCAGCAGTGAAGAAGCGGGAGGAGGATACAATGAGCAGTTCTTC.